This paragraph covers one TCR beta chain sequence. An input of about 0.5 to 1 ug of RNA was subjected to reverse transcription using random hexamers. Amplification of TCR beta CDR3 spanned 54 Vbeta and 13 Jbeta via immunoSEQ multiplex PCR. Using its own MiXCR run on the immunoSEQ multiplex PCR reads, TCRdb lists one record per CDR3 protein. The table shows fewer than 250,000 distinct CDR3 sequences, with 92% occurring only once. Trimming removed 0 bases from V and 4 bases from J; junction bases left unmatched: 22. The CDR3 loop spans 21 amino acids. Germline-derived CDR1 and CDR2 are LGHNA and YSLEER. Sequencing targeted TCR beta in T cells from blood (CD8+ and CD4+). This sample was taken from a study of CD8 T cells in Susac syndrome.

This clonotype was obtained from a human donor with multiple sclerosis. The sequencing input was CD8+ T cells from PBMCs. The chain has TRBV4-3 and TRBJ2-7, with 9 positions matching TRBD1. This CDR3 reads CASSQEPTQAGQGGSWYEQYF. CDR3 nucleotides: TGCGCCAGCAGCCAAGAACCAACCCAGGCGGGACAGGGAGGGAGTTGGTACGAGCAGTACTTC.